This TCR beta chain emerged from a study of control samples from healthy donors and cancer patients. TCRdb's copy holds only in-frame clones and misses some; the assay was immunoSEQ multiplex PCR. Among around 200,000 clones listed, roughly 89% were seen once. Specimen: blood. The clonotype comes from a woman younger than 45 in good health.

DNA of the CDR3: TGCGCCAGCAGCGGTAGTAGCGGGGGGGCCTCAGATACGCAGTATTTT. This gives the protein CASSGSSGGASDTQYF. The chain has TRBV5-1 and TRBJ2-3, with 11 bases lining up with TRBD2. Germline loops: CDR1 SGHRS, CDR2 YFSETQ. This CDR3 comprises 16 residues. The V gene end was trimmed by 4 bases and the J gene end by 4 bases; junction bases not matched to a gene: 8.